Listed below are T cell receptor beta chains from one sample, sequenced in a study of STAT5B mutations in CD4+ large granular lymphocyte leukemia. The data were produced by immunoSEQ multiplex PCR, yet TCRdb's version contains in-frame clones alone and is incomplete. The sample holds around 34,000 clones, around four fifths seen once. The sample was CD4+ T cells from blood buffy coats. Every receptor here comes from a human donor in good health. Each CDR3 is given with its conserved first and last residue. The order of the fields is J gene, D gene, clone size, V gene, CDR3 length, CDR3 protein, CDR3 DNA. D genes are given only for firm matches. Clone sizes are given selectively: once, few, many, or a class where the clone is expanded.

>TRBJ2-7|-|once|TRBV30|13
CAWSSGTRSEQYF
TGTGCCTGGAGTAGCGGCACTCGCAGCGAGCAGTACTTC
>TRBJ1-2|-|-|TRBV27|13
CASSFTGSYGYTF
TGTGCCAGCAGTTTCACAGGTTCCTATGGCTACACCTTC
>TRBJ2-3|-|-|TRBV7-8|13
CASSTPYPQAQYF
TGTGCCAGCAGCACCCCCTACCCGCAGGCGCAGTATTTT
>TRBJ2-7|TRBD2|few|TRBV5-4|15
CASSLADSGSYEQYF
TGTGCCAGCAGCTTGGCGGATAGCGGGAGCTACGAGCAGTACTTC
>TRBJ2-7|-|-|TRBV28|12
CASSSFLYEQYF
TGTGCCAGCAGTTCCTTTCTCTACGAGCAGTACTTC
>TRBJ2-1|-|-|TRBV5-1|13
CASSLGRNNEQFF
TGCGCCAGCAGCTTGGGTCGGAACAATGAGCAGTTCTTC
>TRBJ2-7|TRBD1|once|TRBV2|15
CASSEGQGLSYEQYF
TGTGCCAGCAGCGAGGGACAGGGGCTATCCTACGAGCAGTACTTC
>TRBJ2-4|-|-|TRBV5-4|15
CASSLPGAGRDIQYF
TGTGCCAGCAGCTTACCAGGGGCAGGCAGGGACATTCAGTACTTC
>TRBJ1-5|-|-|TRBV6-1|14
CASTESGSNQPQHF
TGTGCCAGCACCGAATCGGGCAGCAATCAGCCCCAGCATTTT
>TRBJ1-4|-|-|TRBV25-1|16
CASSATTGATNEKLFF
TGTGCCAGCAGTGCCACAACGGGGGCGACTAATGAAAAACTGTTTTTT
>TRBJ2-7|-|-|TRBV5-6|11
CASSFRSEQYF
TGTGCCAGCAGCTTCAGATCCGAGCAGTACTTC
>TRBJ2-3|TRBD1|-|TRBV9|13
CASSVARGDTQYF
TGTGCCAGCAGCGTTGCCAGGGGGGATACGCAGTATTTT
>TRBJ1-1|-|-|TRBV10-1|14
CASSADGRNTEAFF
TGCGCCAGCAGTGCTGATGGACGGAACACTGAAGCTTTCTTT
>TRBJ2-3|TRBD2|-|TRBV13|15
CASSSLTSGRDTQYF
TGTGCCAGCAGCTCCCTGACTAGCGGGAGGGATACGCAGTATTTT
>TRBJ1-5|TRBD1|few|TRBV6-5|14
CASSPTGDNQPQHF
TGTGCCAGCAGCCCGACAGGGGATAATCAGCCCCAGCATTTT
>TRBJ2-5|-|-|TRBV2|12
CAGRGSGETQYF
TGTGCCGGCCGAGGAAGCGGGGAGACCCAGTACTTC
>TRBJ2-2|-|-|TRBV5-1|14
CASSLVTGPRELFF
TGCGCCAGCAGCTTGGTGACCGGGCCTCGGGAGCTGTTTTTT
>TRBJ2-5|TRBD1|-|TRBV19|15
CASSTLRTGLRTQYF
TGTGCCAGTTCCACTTTACGGACAGGTCTAAGGACCCAGTACTTC
>TRBJ1-5|TRBD1|-|TRBV19|16
CASSILGQGAGQPQHF
TGTGCCAGTAGTATTCTAGGACAGGGGGCAGGTCAGCCCCAGCATTTT
>TRBJ1-6|-|-|TRBV6-5|16
CASSYSNGGGHSPLHF
TGTGCCAGCAGTTACTCGAACGGGGGGGGGCATTCACCCCTCCACTTT
>TRBJ2-7|-|-|TRBV28|13
CASSLVQGYKQYF
TGTGCCAGCAGTTTGGTCCAGGGGTACAAGCAGTACTTC
>TRBJ1-2|-|-|TRBV13|12
CASSRRHYGYTF
TGTGCCAGCAGCCGACGGCACTATGGCTACACCTTC
>TRBJ2-3|TRBD2|-|TRBV7-3|16
CASSSSLAGGPDTQYF
TGTGCCAGCAGCTCGTCACTAGCGGGAGGTCCAGATACGCAGTATTTT
>TRBJ2-7|TRBD1|-|TRBV2|14
CASSAGTGLVEQYF
TGTGCCAGCAGCGCCGGGACAGGCCTTGTGGAGCAGTACTTC